These 9 T cell receptor beta chains share one sample of origin, sequenced in a study of graft-versus-host responses after intestinal transplantation. Profiling relied on immunoSEQ multiplex PCR, and the TCRdb table lists in-frame clones only, not all of them. This sample has more than 95,000 clones, with over 85% found just once. These receptors' targets are unknown. The starting material was unstimulated CD8+ T cells sorted from spleen or lymph node cells, obtained before intestinal transplant. Source of these receptors: a human donor who received an intestinal transplant.

V and J are TRBV6-5 and TRBJ1-6; 7 bases line up with TRBD1. Per the germline V gene, CDR1 is MNHEY and CDR2 is SVGAGI. The CDR3 has 15 amino acids. The V gene end was trimmed by 4 bases and the J gene end by 3 bases; junction bases not matched to a gene: 3. CDR3 residues: CASSLQGNYNSPLHF. The DNA of the CDR3 is TGTGCCAGCAGTTTACAGGGGAACTATAATTCACCCCTCCACTTT.

This clone was recorded once. The V call is TRBV2, the J call TRBJ2-7; D could derive from TRBD1 or TRBD2 (5 bases each). CDR3 length equals 16 residues. V was cut by 1 base and J by 3 bases, with 16 bases left in between. The germline V gene has CDR1 SNHLY and CDR2 FYNNEI. Written as DNA, the CDR3 is TGTGCCAGCAGTGAAGGCCCGGGTGGTGGGGGCTACGAGCAGTACTTC. This gives the protein CASSEGPGGGGYEQYF. Full variable domain (missing parts from reference TRBV2 and TRBJ2-7): EPEVTQTPSHQVTQMGQEVILRCVPISNHLYFYWYRQILGQKVEFLVSFYNNEISEKSEIFDDQFSVERPDGSNFTLKIRSTKLEDSAMYFCASSEGPGGGGYEQYFGPGTRLTVT.

The chain uses TRBV28 and TRBJ2-5; D is possibly TRBD1 (6 bases). The CDR3 contains 15 residues. V lost 4 bases and J lost 2, with 14 bases in between. In germline, CDR1 is MDHEN, CDR2 SYDVKM. This chain's CDR3 is CASSYRAVLQETQYF. CDR3 sequence (DNA): TGTGCCAGCAGTTACAGGGCCGTTCTACAAGAGACCCAGTACTTC.

V and J are TRBV5-1 and TRBJ2-7; D is possibly TRBD1 (6 bases). From germline, CDR1 is SGHRS and CDR2 YFSETQ. The V end lost 1 base, the J end lost 2 bases, and 16 bases lay between the germline ends. CDR3 length: 16 amino acids. CDR3 sequence reads: CASSLQPGDLTYEQYF. The CDR3 DNA sequence: TGCGCCAGCAGCTTGCAACCAGGGGACCTTACCTACGAGCAGTACTTC.

V usage is TRBV5-4 and J usage is TRBJ2-5, with 9 bases fitting TRBD2. This CDR3 comprises 15 residues. CDR1 and CDR2 (germline): SGHNT, YYREEE (reference sequence). After removal of 4 bases from V and 5 bases from J, the junction contained 9 bases not matched to a gene. This CDR3 is CASSLAGTSRETQYF. CDR3 nucleotide sequence: TGTGCCAGCAGCCTAGCCGGGACTAGCAGGGAGACCCAGTACTTC.

V is TRBV30 and J is TRBJ1-2; 7 nucleotides align to TRBD1. Germline values: CDR1 GTSNPN, CDR2 SVGIG (reference sequence). There are 12 residues in the CDR3. Trimming took 1 base from V and 6 from J; bases not matched to a gene: 2. The CDR3 loop is CAWSARGHGYTF. CDR3 nucleotide sequence: TGTGCCTGGAGTGCAAGGGGGCATGGCTACACCTTC.

In its sample, this clone was seen once. J is TRBJ1-2 and V is TRBV9, with a weak D call TRBD1 (5 bases). CDR3 length: 12 residues. CDR1 is SGDLS and CDR2 is YYNGEE in the germline V gene. Trimming stripped 3 bases from V and 4 bases from J, with 7 bases between. Here the CDR3 DNA reads TGTGCCAGCAGCGGACAGTCCTATGGCTACACCTTC. This sequence encodes CASSGQSYGYTF.

This clone is a singleton in its sample. The chain combines TRBV10-3 with TRBJ2-7, with TRBD2 identical over 7 bases. The CDR3 loop spans 16 amino acids. V dropped 6 bases and J dropped 3; count of bases not matched to a gene: 14. In germline, CDR1 is ENHRY, CDR2 SYGVKD. CDR3: CAIRAHGLADNYEQYF. The CDR3 bases are TGTGCCATCAGGGCCCACGGCCTAGCGGATAACTACGAGCAGTACTTC.

This chain uses TRBV27 with TRBJ2-5, with D possibly being TRBD1 (5 bases). Germline CDR1 and CDR2: MNHEY and SMNVEV (reference sequence). This CDR3 comprises 14 residues. Trimming removed 1 base at V and 5 bases at J, with 11 bases between. CDR3 in DNA: TGTGCCAGCAGTTTATGGGGCCCGAGTGAGACCCAGTACTTC. Protein sequence: CASSLWGPSETQYF.